A single sample gave rise to the 28 T cell receptor beta chains below, sequenced in a study of T cells in Graves' hyperthyroidism and ophthalmopathy. TCR beta CDR3 region amplification was performed from RNA transcripts. Primed by the HTBI set, a first-round RT-PCR was run on the TCR CDR3. TCRdb recomputed calls from the multiplex PCR reads with MiXCR, one row per CDR3 protein. The data contain hundreds of thousands of distinct CDR3 sequences, about two fifths of them seen just once; the ten biggest clones take up approximately 10%. The specimen was blood. The receptors stem from a man between 18 and 29 years old with Graves' hyperthyroidism.

The gene calls are TRBV7-2 and TRBJ2-5; 7 bases align to TRBD2. Germline CDR1 reads SGHTA; CDR2 reads FQGNSA. The trim removed 5 bases at V and 7 bases at J, leaving 10 bases unmatched. This CDR3 region has 14 residues. Written as DNA, the CDR3 is TGTGCCAGCAGCGCCCAAGCGGAGCGGGGGACCCAGTACTTC. Its translation is CASSAQAERGTQYF.

This clonotype appeared many times. This chain joins TRBV20-1 and TRBJ2-7; perhaps TRBD2 as D (5 bases). The CDR3 covers 14 residues. CDR1 is DFQATT and CDR2 is SNEGSKA in the germline V gene (reference sequence). The V and J ends lost 3 bases and 4 bases respectively, with 16 bases between them. This CDR3 reads CSASRLSGRYEQYF. CDR3 DNA sequence: TGCAGTGCTAGCCGCCTTTCGGGGAGATACGAGCAGTACTTC.

As for this clonotype: A much more abundant neighbour one base away suggests this may be a read error. This chain connects TRBV19 to TRBJ1-1; 7 nucleotides match TRBD1. Looked up from germline, CDR1 is LNHDA and CDR2 is SQIVND (reference sequence). The CDR3 is made up of 15 amino acids. The CDR3 reads CASSRTGDVNSEAFF. The CDR3 region has the DNA TGTGCCAGTAGTAGAACAGGGGACGTGAACTCTGAAGCTTTCTTT.

J is TRBJ1-4 and V is TRBV6-5; perhaps TRBD1 as D (5 bases). Per germline, CDR1 MNHEY and CDR2 SVGAGI. This CDR3 comprises 15 residues. V lost 0 bases to trimming and J lost 8 bases, with 13 bases between them. This CDR3 reads CASSYSIWGREKLFF. The CDR3 DNA sequence: TGTGCCAGCAGTTACTCGATCTGGGGACGCGAAAAACTGTTTTTT.

This clonotype was observed a few times. The genes are TRBV9 and TRBJ1-1; no firm D call. V was cut by 3 bases and J by 3 bases, with 12 bases left in between. The V gene's germline CDR1 is SGDLS and CDR2 YYNGEE. CDR3 length equals 14 residues. CDR3 protein: CASSDSGVDTEAFF. CDR3 bases: TGTGCCAGCAGCGACTCCGGGGTTGACACTGAAGCTTTCTTT.

Notes on this clonotype: Since a much larger clone is just one base distant, this may be a read error. The chain joins TRBV29-1 to TRBJ2-2; TRBD2 might be the D (5 bases). The germline gives CDR1 SQVTM, CDR2 ANQGSEA. The CDR3 is 13 residues long. CDR3 sequence: CSFGIANTEELFF. CDR3 DNA: TGCAGCTTCGGGATCGCGAACACCGAGGAGCTGTTTTTT.

This clonotype was detected a few times. The chain uses TRBV7-8 and TRBJ1-1; the D is unclear. This CDR3 is 12 amino acids long. Per germline, CDR1 SGHVS and CDR2 FQNEAQ. V was shortened by 6 bases and J by 7 bases, with 12 bases between the two germline ends. In DNA, the CDR3 is TGTGCCAGCAGTGAGCTAGCTATTGAAGCTTTCTTT. Encoded protein: CASSELAIEAFF.

The chain joins TRBV7-2 to TRBJ1-6; no clear D. Germline V gene sequence: CDR1 SGHTA, CDR2 FQGNSA. Trimming pared 4 bases from V and 0 bases from J, leaving 13 bases between. This CDR3 comprises 17 residues. CDR3 bases: TGTGCCAGCAGCTCAGTCGCGGGAAGCTCCTATAATTCACCCCTCCACTTT. Its translation is CASSSVAGSSYNSPLHF.

V is TRBV5-4 and J is TRBJ2-2; perhaps TRBD2 as D (6 bases). V was shortened by 4 bases and J by 5 bases, with 18 bases between the two germline ends. CDR3 length: 16 amino acids. Looked up from germline, CDR1 is SGHNT and CDR2 is YYREEE (reference sequence). The CDR3 DNA follows: TGTGCCAGCAGCCAGGGACTCCAACTCCTAACCGGGGAGCTGTTTTTT. The encoded protein is CASSQGLQLLTGELFF.

This clonotype was picked up a small number of times. The V and J genes are TRBV12-3 or TRBV12-4 and TRBJ2-5; 12 bases line up with TRBD2. V trimming: 2 bases; J trimming: 7 bases; junction bases outside the gene matches: 5. The length of the CDR3 is 15 residues. The DNA of the CDR3 is TGTGCCAGCAGTTTAACTAGCGGGAGGTCGGGGACCCAGTACTTC. Protein: CASSLTSGRSGTQYF.

V and J are TRBV10-3 and TRBJ1-6; D gene ambiguous. Deletions cut 2 bases from V and 8 bases from J, with 7 bases between. The CDR3 has 13 amino acids. Per the germline V gene, CDR1 is ENHRY and CDR2 is SYGVKD. CDR3 sequence: CAISETSDSPLHF. The CDR3 nucleotides read TGTGCCATCAGTGAGACGTCGGATTCACCCCTCCACTTT.

The rearrangement uses TRBV16 and TRBJ1-1; possibly TRBD1 for D (5 bases). Germline CDR1 and CDR2: KGHSY and FQNENV. CDR3 length: 17 residues. Trimming took 4 bases from V and 0 from J, leaving 18 bases between them. CDR3 protein: CASSRFTWGSLNTEAFF. CDR3 nucleotide sequence: TGTGCCAGCAGCCGATTCACATGGGGCTCCTTGAACACTGAAGCTTTCTTT.

V usage is TRBV9 and J usage is TRBJ1-2, with D uncertain. V was trimmed by 3 bases and J by 12 bases, leaving 9 bases between them. Looked up from germline, CDR1 is SGDLS and CDR2 is YYNGEE. CDR3 length: 10 residues. The CDR3 reads CASSGGGNTF. DNA of the CDR3: TGTGCCAGCAGCGGGGGAGGAAACACCTTC.

This clonotype was seen only once. The rearrangement joins TRBV25-1 to TRBJ2-7; maybe TRBD2 (6 bases). Looked up from germline, CDR1 is MGHDK and CDR2 is SYGVNS. Trimming removed 5 bases at V and 3 bases at J, with 17 bases between. This CDR3 is 15 amino acids long. The CDR3 loop reads CASSLWGGKIYEQYF. CDR3 bases: TGTGCCAGCAGTTTATGGGGCGGGAAGATCTACGAGCAGTACTTC.

In its sample, this clonotype was seen many times. CDR3 DNA: TGTGCCACCAGTGATTCGAGGACAGGGATCGAAGCTTTCTTT. Protein product: CATSDSRTGIEAFF. The chain employs TRBV24-1 and TRBJ1-1; the match to TRBD1 covers 8 bases. This CDR3 spans 14 amino acids. V was pared by 2 bases and J by 8 bases, with 6 bases of the junction left unmatched. Germline CDR1 and CDR2: KGHDR and SFDVKD.

The rearrangement links TRBV29-1 to TRBJ2-7; 9 nucleotides match TRBD1. Looked up from germline, CDR1 is SQVTM and CDR2 is ANQGSEA. V lost 8 bases to trimming and J lost 5 bases; unmatched junction nucleotides: 13. The CDR3 sequence is 14 residues long. Here the CDR3 DNA reads TGCAGCAGTTTATCCGGGACAGGGAGGGACGAGCAGTACTTC. Translating gives CSSLSGTGRDEQYF.

The table lists this clonotype with many counts. The V and J genes are TRBV12-3 or TRBV12-4 and TRBJ1-6, with D uncertain. V was clipped by 6 bases and J by 9 bases, with 15 bases between them. This CDR3 is 14 amino acids long. In nucleotides, the CDR3 is TGTGCCAGCAGCCCCTTGCGGGTCGGTTCACCCCTCCACTTT. It yields the protein CASSPLRVGSPLHF.

The chain links TRBV9 to TRBJ1-5; 7 bases fit TRBD1. Germline CDR1 reads SGDLS; CDR2 reads YYNGEE. V lost 3 bases, J lost 5 bases, and 8 bases stayed unmatched. The CDR3 is 15 residues long. As DNA, the CDR3 is TGTGCCAGCAGCGAGAGAGGGGGCAGGGATCAGCCCCAGCATTTT. Translation gives CASSERGGRDQPQHF.

Here the CDR3 reads CAISESGTPYSNQPQHF. Here the CDR3 DNA reads TGTGCCATCAGTGAATCCGGGACACCGTATAGCAATCAGCCCCAGCATTTT. The chain joins TRBV10-3 to TRBJ1-5; perhaps TRBD1 as D (6 bases). The length of the CDR3 is 17 residues. V was shortened by 3 bases and J by 0 bases, with 15 bases between the two germline ends. In germline, CDR1 is ENHRY, CDR2 SYGVKD.

This chain joins TRBV19 and TRBJ1-5; perhaps TRBD1 as D (6 bases). Germline CDR1 LNHDA, CDR2 SQIVND (reference sequence). This CDR3 has 15 amino acids. With 7 bases removed from V and 3 bases from J, the gap between germline ends came to 16 bases. This CDR3 reads CASTEYRDNNQPQHF. The CDR3 DNA sequence: TGTGCCAGTACTGAATACCGGGACAACAATCAGCCCCAGCATTTT.

This clonotype was seen at least ten times. This sequence joins TRBV7-3 and TRBJ2-2; 7 bases align to TRBD1. Germline lookup yields CDR1 SGHTA and CDR2 FQGTGA. Losses at the gene ends were 5 bases for V and 10 bases for J; bases not matched to a gene: 4. The CDR3 loop spans 12 amino acids. CDR3 loop: CASSTTGQELFF. The CDR3, as DNA: TGTGCCAGCAGCACGACAGGGCAGGAGCTGTTTTTT.

This clonotype was recorded at least ten times. The chain recombines TRBV7-9 with TRBJ2-7; no clear D. CDR1 is SEHNR and CDR2 is FQNEAQ in the germline V gene (reference sequence). Trimming removed 2 bases from V and 2 bases from J, with 10 bases in between. This CDR3 has 14 residues. CDR3 nucleotides: TGTGCCAGCAGCTTATGGACCGGAACCTACGAGCAGTACTTC. It translates to CASSLWTGTYEQYF.

This clonotype was recorded at least ten times. The chain joins TRBV10-1 to TRBJ2-2; D is uncertain. This CDR3 is 11 amino acids long. The ends were cut back, 9 bases at V and 1 base at J, with 3 bases in the middle. CDR1 WNHNN and CDR2 SYGVQD come from the germline V gene (reference sequence). CDR3 bases: TGCGCCAGGAAGAACACCGGGGAGCTGTTTTTT. It translates to CARKNTGELFF.

This sequence joins TRBV7-2 and TRBJ1-6; D uncertain. The length of the CDR3 is 15 residues. From germline, CDR1 is SGHTA and CDR2 FQGNSA. V was pared by 5 bases and J by 0 bases, with 8 bases between. In DNA form, the CDR3 reads TGTGCCAGCAGCCAAGACATCTCCTATAATTCACCCCTCCACTTT. It specifies CASSQDISYNSPLHF.

The chain is built from TRBV5-1 and TRBJ1-1; weak D call: TRBD1 (6 bases). This CDR3 region has 15 residues. Trimming stripped 3 bases from V and 1 base from J, with 13 bases between. The V gene's germline CDR1 is SGHRS and CDR2 YFSETQ. The CDR3 DNA is TGCGCCAGCAGCTCGACGGTACAGGGGAACACTGAAGCTTTCTTT. Protein sequence: CASSSTVQGNTEAFF.

V and J are TRBV9 and TRBJ1-2; 7 nucleotides agree with TRBD1. The CDR3 contains 13 residues. The ends lost 3 bases at V and 5 bases at J; junction bases unmatched: 4. CDR1 is SGDLS, CDR2 YYNGEE, per germline. The CDR3 nucleotides are TGTGCCAGCAGCGGCCAGGGGGAATATGGCTACACCTTC. It specifies CASSGQGEYGYTF.

CDR3 coding DNA: TGTGCCAGCAGCCCCACCTCCGTCCGCACCTATAGCAATCAGCCCCAGCATTTT. This translates into CASSPTSVRTYSNQPQHF. This chain joins TRBV7-2 and TRBJ1-5, with no clear D. Trimming took 5 bases from V and 0 from J, leaving 20 bases between them. The CDR3 is 18 residues long. Germline CDR1 reads SGHTA; CDR2 reads FQGNSA.

This sequence joins TRBV6-5 and TRBJ2-7; D assignment may be TRBD1 or TRBD2 (5 bases each). Trimming pared 8 bases from V and 7 bases from J, leaving 18 bases between. CDR1 MNHEY and CDR2 SVGAGI come from the germline V gene. The CDR3 contains 13 residues. Written as DNA, the CDR3 is TGTGCCAGCCTTAGTGCTGGGGGAAGGGAGCAGTACTTC. This codes for CASLSAGGREQYF.